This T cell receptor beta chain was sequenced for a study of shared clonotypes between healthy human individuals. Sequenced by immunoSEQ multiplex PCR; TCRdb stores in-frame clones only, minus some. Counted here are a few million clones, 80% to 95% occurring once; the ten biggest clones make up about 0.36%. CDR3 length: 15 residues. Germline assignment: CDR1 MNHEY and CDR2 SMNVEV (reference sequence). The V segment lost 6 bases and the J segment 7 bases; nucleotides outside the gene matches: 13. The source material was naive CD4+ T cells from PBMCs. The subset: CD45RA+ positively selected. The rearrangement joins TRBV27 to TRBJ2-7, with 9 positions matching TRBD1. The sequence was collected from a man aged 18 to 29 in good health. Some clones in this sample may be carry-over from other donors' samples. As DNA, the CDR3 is TGTGCCAGCAGCATACACCGGGACAGGGTTGGAGAGCAGTACTTC. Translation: CASSIHRDRVGEQYF.